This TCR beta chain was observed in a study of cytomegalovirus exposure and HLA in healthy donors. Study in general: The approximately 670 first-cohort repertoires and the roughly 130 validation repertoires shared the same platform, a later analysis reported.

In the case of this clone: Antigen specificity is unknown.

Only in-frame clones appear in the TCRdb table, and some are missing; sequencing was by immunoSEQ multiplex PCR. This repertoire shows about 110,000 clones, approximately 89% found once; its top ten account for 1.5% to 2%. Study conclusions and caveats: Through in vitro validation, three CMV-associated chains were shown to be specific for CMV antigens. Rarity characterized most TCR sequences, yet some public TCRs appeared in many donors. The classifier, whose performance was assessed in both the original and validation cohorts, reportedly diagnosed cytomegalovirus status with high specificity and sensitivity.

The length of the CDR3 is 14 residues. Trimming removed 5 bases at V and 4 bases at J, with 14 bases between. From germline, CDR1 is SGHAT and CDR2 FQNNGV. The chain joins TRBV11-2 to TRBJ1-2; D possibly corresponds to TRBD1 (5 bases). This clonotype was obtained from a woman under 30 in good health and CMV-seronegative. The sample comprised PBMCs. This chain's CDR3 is CASSPAGGGYGYTF. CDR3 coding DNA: TGTGCCAGCAGCCCAGCGGGCGGGGGCTATGGCTACACCTTC.